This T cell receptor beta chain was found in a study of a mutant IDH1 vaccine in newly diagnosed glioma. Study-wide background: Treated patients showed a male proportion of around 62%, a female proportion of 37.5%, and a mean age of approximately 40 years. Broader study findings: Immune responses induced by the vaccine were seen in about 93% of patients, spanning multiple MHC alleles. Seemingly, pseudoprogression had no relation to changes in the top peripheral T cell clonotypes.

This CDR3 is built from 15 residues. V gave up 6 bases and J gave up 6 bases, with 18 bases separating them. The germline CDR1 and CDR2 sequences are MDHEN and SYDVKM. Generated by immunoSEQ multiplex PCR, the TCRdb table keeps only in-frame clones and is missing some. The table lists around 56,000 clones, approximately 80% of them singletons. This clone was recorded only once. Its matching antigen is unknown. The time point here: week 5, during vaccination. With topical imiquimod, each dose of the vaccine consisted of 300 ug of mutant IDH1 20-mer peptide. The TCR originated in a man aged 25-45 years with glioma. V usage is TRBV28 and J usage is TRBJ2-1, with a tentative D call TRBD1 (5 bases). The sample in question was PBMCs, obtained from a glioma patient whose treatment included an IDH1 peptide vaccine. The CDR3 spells CASSPGRTYSNEQFF. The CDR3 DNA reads TGTGCCAGCAGCCCTGGACGGACATATTCCAATGAGCAGTTCTTC.